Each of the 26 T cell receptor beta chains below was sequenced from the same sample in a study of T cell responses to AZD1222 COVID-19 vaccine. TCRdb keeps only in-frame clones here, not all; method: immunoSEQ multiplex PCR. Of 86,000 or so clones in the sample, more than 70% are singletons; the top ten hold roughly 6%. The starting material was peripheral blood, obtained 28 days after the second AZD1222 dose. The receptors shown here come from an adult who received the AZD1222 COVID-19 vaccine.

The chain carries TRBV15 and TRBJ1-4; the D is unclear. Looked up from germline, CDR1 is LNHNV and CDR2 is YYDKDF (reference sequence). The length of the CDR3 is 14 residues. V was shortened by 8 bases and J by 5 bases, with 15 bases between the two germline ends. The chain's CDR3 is CATSTRTENEKLFF. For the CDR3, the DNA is TGTGCCACCTCCACACGAACTGAGAATGAAAAACTGTTTTTT.

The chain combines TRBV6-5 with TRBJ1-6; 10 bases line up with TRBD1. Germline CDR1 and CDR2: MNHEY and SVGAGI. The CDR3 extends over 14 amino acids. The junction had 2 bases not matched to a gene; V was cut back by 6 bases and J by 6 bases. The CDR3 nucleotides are TGTGCCAGCAGCCGGACAGGGGGTAATTCACCCCTCCACTTT. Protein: CASSRTGGNSPLHF.

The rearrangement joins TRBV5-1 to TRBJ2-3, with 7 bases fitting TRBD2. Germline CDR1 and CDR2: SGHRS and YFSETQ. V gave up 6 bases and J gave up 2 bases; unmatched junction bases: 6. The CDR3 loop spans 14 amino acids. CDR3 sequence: CASKSGGYTDTQYF. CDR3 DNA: TGCGCCAGCAAGTCGGGGGGATACACAGATACGCAGTATTTT.

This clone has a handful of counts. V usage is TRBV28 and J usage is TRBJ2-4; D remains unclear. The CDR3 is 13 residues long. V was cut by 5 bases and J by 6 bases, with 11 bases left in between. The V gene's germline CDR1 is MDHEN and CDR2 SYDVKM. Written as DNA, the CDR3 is TGTGCCAGCAGTCGGCCAGACTCAAACATTCAGTACTTC. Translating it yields CASSRPDSNIQYF.

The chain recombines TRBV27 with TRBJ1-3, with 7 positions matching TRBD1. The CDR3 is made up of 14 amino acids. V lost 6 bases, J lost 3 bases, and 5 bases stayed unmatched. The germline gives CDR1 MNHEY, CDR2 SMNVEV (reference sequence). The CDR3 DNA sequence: TGTGCCAGCAGATTTACAGGGGTTGGAAACACCATATATTTT. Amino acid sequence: CASRFTGVGNTIYF.

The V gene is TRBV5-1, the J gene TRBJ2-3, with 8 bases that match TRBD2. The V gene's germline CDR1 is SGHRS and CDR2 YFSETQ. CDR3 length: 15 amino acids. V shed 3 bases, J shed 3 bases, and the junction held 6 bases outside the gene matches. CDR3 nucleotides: TGCGCCAGCAGCTCCTCGGGAGGGTTAACAGATACGCAGTATTTT. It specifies CASSSSGGLTDTQYF. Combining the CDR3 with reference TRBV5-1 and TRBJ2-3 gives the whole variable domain KAGVTQTPRYLIKTRGQQVTLSCSPISGHRSVSWYQQTPGQGLQFLFEYFSETQRNKGNFPGRFSGRQFSNSRSEMNVSTLELGDSALYLCASSSSGGLTDTQYFGPGTRLTVL.

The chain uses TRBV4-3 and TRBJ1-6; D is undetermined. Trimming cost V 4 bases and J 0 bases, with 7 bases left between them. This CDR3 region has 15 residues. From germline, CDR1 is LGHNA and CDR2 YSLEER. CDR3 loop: CASSRESSYNSPLHF. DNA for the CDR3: TGCGCCAGCAGCCGGGAGAGCTCCTATAATTCACCCCTCCACTTT.

CDR3 sequence (DNA): TGTGCCAGCAGTGAACTGGAGAAAGCCTACGAGCAGTACTTC. Its protein is CASSELEKAYEQYF. J is TRBJ2-7 and V is TRBV6-1; D remains ambiguous. Trimming took 2 bases from V and 2 from J, leaving 10 bases between them. The length of the CDR3 is 14 residues. Germline V lookup: CDR1 MNHNS, CDR2 SASEGT.

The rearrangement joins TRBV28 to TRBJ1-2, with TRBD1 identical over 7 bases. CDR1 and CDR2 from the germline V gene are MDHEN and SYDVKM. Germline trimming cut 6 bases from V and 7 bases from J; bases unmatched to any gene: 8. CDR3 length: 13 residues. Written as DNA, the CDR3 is TGTGCCAGCAGCACAGGGGCCCTCTTTGGCTACACCTTC. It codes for CASSTGALFGYTF.

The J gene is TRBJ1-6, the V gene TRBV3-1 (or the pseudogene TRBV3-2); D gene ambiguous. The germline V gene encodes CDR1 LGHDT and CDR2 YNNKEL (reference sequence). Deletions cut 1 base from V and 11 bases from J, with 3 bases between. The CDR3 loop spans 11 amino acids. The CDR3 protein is CASSQGTPLHF. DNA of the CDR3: TGTGCCAGCAGCCAAGGCACACCCCTCCACTTT.

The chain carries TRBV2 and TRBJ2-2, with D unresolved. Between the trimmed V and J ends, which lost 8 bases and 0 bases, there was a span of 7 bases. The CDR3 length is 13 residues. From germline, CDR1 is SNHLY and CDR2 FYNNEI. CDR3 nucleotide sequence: TGTGCCAGCCAAGCCGCGAACACCGGGGAGCTGTTTTTT. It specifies CASQAANTGELFF.

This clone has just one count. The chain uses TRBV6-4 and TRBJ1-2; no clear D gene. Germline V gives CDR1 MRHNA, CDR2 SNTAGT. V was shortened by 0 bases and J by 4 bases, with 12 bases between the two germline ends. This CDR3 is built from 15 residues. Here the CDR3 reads CASSDSASSLYGYTF. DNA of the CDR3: TGTGCCAGCAGTGACTCGGCCAGTTCCCTCTATGGCTACACCTTC.

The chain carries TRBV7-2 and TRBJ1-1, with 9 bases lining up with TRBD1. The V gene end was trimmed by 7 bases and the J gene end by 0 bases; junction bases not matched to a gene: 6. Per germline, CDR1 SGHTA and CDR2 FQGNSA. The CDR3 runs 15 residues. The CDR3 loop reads CASTLQGAMNTEAFF. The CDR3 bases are TGTGCCAGCACCCTACAGGGGGCCATGAACACTGAAGCTTTCTTT. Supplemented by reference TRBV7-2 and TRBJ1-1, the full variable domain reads GAGVSQSPSNKVTEKGKDVELRCDPISGHTALYWYRQSLGQGLEFLIYFQGNSAPDKSGLPSDRFSAERTGGSVSTLTIQRTQQEDSAVYLCASTLQGAMNTEAFFGQGTRLTVV.

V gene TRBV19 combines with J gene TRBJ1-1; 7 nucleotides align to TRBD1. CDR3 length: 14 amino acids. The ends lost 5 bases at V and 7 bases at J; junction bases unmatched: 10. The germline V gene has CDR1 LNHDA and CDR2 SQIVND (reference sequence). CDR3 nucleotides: TGTGCCAGTAGTCCGACAGGGCGGTTGGATGAAGCTTTCTTT. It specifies CASSPTGRLDEAFF. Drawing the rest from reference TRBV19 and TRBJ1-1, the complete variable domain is DGGITQSPKYLFRKEGQNVTLSCEQNLNHDAMYWYRQDPGQGLRLIYYSQIVNDFQKGDIAEGYSVSREKKESFPLTVTSAQKNPTAFYLCASSPTGRLDEAFFGQGTRLTVV.

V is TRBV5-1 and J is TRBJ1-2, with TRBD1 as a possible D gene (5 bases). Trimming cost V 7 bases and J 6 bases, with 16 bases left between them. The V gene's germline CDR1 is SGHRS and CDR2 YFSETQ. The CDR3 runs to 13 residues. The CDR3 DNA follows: TGCGCCAGCGGGATTCAGGGTTCGGATGGCTACACCTTC. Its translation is CASGIQGSDGYTF.

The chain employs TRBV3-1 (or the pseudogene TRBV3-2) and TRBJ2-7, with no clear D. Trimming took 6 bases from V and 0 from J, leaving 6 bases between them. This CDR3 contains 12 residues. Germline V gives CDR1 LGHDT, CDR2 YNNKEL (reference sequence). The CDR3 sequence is CASSHSSYEQYF. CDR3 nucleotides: TGTGCCAGCAGTCATAGCTCCTACGAGCAGTACTTC.

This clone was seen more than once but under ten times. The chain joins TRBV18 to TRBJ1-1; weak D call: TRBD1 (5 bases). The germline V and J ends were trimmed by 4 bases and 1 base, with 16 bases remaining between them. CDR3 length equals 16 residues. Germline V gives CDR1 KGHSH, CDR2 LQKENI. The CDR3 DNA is TGTGCCAGCTCACAAATGCAGGGTTTATCGAACACTGAAGCTTTCTTT. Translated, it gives CASSQMQGLSNTEAFF.

The DNA of the CDR3 is TGTGCCAGCAGCGTAGGACCGACATCCTACAATGAGCAGTTCTTC. This codes for CASSVGPTSYNEQFF. This chain joins TRBV9 and TRBJ2-1; D ambiguous. Looked up from germline, CDR1 is SGDLS and CDR2 is YYNGEE. This CDR3 region has 15 residues. The ends were cut back, 0 bases at V and 1 base at J, with 8 bases in the middle.

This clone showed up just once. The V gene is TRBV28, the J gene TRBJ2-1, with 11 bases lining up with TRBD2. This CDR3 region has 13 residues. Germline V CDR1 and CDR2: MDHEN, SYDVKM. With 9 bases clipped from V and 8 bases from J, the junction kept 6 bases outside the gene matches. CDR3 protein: CASSGGAVDEQFF. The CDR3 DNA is TGTGCCAGTAGCGGGGGGGCCGTGGATGAGCAGTTCTTC.

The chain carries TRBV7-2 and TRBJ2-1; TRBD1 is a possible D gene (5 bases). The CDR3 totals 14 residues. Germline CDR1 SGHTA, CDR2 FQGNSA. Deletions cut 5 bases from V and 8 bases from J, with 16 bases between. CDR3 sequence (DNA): TGTGCCAGCAGCAAGATCCAGGGTCTCGATGAGCAGTTCTTC. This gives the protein CASSKIQGLDEQFF.

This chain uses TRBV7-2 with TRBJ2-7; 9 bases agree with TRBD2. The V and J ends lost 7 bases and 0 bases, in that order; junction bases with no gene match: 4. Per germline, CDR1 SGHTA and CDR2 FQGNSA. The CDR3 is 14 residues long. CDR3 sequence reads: CASTGSGSSYEQYF. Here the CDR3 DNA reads TGTGCCAGCACCGGTAGCGGGAGCTCCTACGAGCAGTACTTC.

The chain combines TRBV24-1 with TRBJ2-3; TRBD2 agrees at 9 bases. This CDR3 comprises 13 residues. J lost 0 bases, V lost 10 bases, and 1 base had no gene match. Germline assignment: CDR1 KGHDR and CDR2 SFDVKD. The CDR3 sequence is CATSGGSTDTQYF. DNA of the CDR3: TGTGCCACTAGCGGGGGAAGCACAGATACGCAGTATTTT.

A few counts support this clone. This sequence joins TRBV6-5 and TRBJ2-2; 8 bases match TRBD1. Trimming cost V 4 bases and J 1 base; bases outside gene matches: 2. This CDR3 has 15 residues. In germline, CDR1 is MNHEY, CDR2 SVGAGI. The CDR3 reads CASSFGTGNTGELFF. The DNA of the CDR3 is TGTGCCAGCAGTTTCGGGACAGGGAACACCGGGGAGCTGTTTTTT.

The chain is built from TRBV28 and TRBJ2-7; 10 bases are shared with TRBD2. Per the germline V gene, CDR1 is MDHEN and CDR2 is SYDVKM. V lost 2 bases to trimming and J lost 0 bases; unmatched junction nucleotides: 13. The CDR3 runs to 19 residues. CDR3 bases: TGTGCCAGCAGTTTAGTCCCAGCGGGGGGGCCGGAGAGCTCCTACGAGCAGTACTTC. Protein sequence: CASSLVPAGGPESSYEQYF.

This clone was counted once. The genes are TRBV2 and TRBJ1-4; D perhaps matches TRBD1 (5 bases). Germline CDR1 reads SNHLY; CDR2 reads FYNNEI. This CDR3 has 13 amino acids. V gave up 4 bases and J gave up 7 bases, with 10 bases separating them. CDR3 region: CASSGGWGEKLFF. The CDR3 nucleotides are TGTGCCAGCAGTGGGGGGTGGGGTGAAAAACTGTTTTTT.

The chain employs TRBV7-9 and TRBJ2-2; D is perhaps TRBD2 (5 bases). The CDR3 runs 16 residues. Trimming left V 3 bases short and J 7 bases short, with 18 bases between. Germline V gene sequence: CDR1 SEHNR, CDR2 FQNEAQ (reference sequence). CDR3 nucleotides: TGTGCCAGCAGCTTTCTTCGGCTAGCCAAACTCGGGGAGCTGTTTTTT. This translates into CASSFLRLAKLGELFF.